This T cell receptor beta chain was documented in a study of cytomegalovirus exposure and HLA in healthy donors. As regards this clone: What it binds is unknown.

The germline V gene has CDR1 GTSNPN and CDR2 SVGIG (reference sequence). Trimming removed 4 bases at V and 1 base at J, with 13 bases between. The CDR3 contains 14 residues. Study results and limitations: The investigators catalogued some 160 TCR beta chains as cytomegalovirus-associated. Per published reports, the classifier diagnosed cytomegalovirus status with high specificity and sensitivity.

The protocol was immunoSEQ multiplex PCR, while the TCRdb copy is restricted to in-frame clones and leaves out a portion. Seen here are 150,000 to 200,000 clones, 86% observed once, and the top ten hold 1.4% to 1.5%. The chain couples TRBV30 to TRBJ2-5; D may be TRBD2 (6 bases). The clonotype was recovered from a woman younger than 30 in good health and CMV-seronegative. Sequenced input: PBMCs. The CDR3 is CAWTDGGPQETQYF. CDR3 DNA sequence: TGTGCCTGGACCGACGGGGGACCCCAAGAGACCCAGTACTTC.